This T cell receptor (beta chain) was identified during a study of T cell responses to AZD1222 COVID-19 vaccine. General study findings and limits: With two AZD1222 doses given, Spike-specific TCR breadth and depth both rose. Repertoire sampling was restricted to post-peak T cell response timepoints. Targeting of unmutated variant regions was reportedly seen in nearly half of spike-specific TCRs. Regions 160-218 and 743-854 dominated among vaccine-associated CD4 TCRs spanning spike.

Assay: immunoSEQ multiplex PCR; the TCRdb copy retains only in-frame clones and omits some. The table includes 150,000 or so clones, about nine tenths detected once. The CDR3 is 16 residues long. Germline lookup yields CDR1 KGHSH and CDR2 LQKENI. Concerning this clone: Its matching antigen is unknown. The junction departs from germline at one end; a sequencing error may be responsible.

This TCR derives from an adult who received the AZD1222 COVID-19 vaccine. The source was peripheral blood, collected 28 days after the second AZD1222 dose. The V gene is TRBV18, the J gene TRBJ1-4; the D is unclear. The CDR3 nucleotides read TGTGCCAGCTCACCCCCTGGTCTCTCAACCAATGAAAAACTGTTTTTT. Amino acid sequence: CASSPPGLSTNEKLFF.